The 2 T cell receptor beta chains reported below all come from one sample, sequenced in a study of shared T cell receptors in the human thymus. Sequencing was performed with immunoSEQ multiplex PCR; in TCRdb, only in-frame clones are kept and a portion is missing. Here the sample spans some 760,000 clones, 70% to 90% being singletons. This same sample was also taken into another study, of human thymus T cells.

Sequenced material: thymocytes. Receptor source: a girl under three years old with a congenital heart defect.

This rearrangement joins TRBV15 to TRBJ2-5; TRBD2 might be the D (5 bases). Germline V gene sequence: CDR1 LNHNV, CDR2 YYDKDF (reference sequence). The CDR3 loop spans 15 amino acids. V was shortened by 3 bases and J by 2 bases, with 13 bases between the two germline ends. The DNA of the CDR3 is TGTGCCACCAGCAGGCCGCTAGCTTTTCAAGAGACCCAGTACTTC. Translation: CATSRPLAFQETQYF.

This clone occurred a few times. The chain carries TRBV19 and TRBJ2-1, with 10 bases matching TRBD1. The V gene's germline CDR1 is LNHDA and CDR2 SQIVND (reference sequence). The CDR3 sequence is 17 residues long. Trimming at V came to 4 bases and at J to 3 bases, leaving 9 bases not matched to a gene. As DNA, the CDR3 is TGTGCCAGTAGTACCCTACCCAGGACAGGGGGCTACAATGAGCAGTTCTTC. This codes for CASSTLPRTGGYNEQFF.